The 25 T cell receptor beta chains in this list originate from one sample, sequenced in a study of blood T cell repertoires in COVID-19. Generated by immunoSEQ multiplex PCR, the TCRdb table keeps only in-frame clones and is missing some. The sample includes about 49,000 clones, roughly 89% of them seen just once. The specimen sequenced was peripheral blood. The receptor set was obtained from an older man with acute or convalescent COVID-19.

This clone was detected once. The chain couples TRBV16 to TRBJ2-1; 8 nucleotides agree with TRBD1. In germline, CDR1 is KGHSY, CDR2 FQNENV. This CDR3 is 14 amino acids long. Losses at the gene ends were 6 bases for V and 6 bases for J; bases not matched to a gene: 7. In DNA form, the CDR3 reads TGTGCCAGCAGACCGGACAGGGCGGGCAATGAGCAGTTCTTC. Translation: CASRPDRAGNEQFF.

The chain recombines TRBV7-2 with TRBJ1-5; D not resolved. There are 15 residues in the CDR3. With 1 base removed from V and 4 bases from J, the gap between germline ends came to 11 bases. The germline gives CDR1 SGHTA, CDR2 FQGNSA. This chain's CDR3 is CASSLEVTGNQPQHF. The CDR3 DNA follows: TGTGCCAGCAGCTTAGAGGTGACGGGGAATCAGCCCCAGCATTTT.

For the CDR3, the DNA is TGTGCTAGTGGTTTGGAGACGGTATATCTAGGACCCCAGCATTTT. The encoded protein is CASGLETVYLGPQHF. This chain uses TRBV12-5 with TRBJ1-5; D is unclear. Germline V gene sequence: CDR1 LGHNT, CDR2 FRNRAP. Trimming took off 1 base at V and 10 bases at J, with 17 bases between the two ends. CDR3 length: 15 amino acids. Filled out from reference TRBV12-5 and TRBJ1-5, the complete variable domain reads DARVTQTPRHKVTEMGQEVTMRCQPILGHNTVFWYRQTMMQGLELLAYFRNRAPLDDSGMPKDRFSAEMPDATLATLKIQPSEPRDSAVYFCASGLETVYLGPQHFGDGTRLSIL.

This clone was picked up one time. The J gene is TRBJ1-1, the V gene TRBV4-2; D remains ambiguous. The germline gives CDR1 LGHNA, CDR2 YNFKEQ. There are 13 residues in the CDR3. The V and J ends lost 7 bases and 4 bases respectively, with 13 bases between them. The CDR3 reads CASTGEPGTEAFF. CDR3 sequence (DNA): TGTGCCAGCACCGGGGAGCCGGGCACTGAAGCTTTCTTT.

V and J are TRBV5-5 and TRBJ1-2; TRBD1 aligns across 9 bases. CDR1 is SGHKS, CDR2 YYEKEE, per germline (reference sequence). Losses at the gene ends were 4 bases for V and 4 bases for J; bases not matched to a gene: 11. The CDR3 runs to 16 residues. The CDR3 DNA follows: TGTGCCAGCAGCAGTACCTGGGACAGGGAAGGCTATGGCTACACCTTC. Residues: CASSSTWDREGYGYTF.

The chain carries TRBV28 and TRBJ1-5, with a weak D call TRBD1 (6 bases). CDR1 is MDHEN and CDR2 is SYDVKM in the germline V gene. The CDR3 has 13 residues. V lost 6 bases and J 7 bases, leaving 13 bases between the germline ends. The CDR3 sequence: CASSQRGSQPQHF. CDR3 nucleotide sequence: TGTGCCAGCAGCCAAAGGGGGAGCCAGCCCCAGCATTTT.

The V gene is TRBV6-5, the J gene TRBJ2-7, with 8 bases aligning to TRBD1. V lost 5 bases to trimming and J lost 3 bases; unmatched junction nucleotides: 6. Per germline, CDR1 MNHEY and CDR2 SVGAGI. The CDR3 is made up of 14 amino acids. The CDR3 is CASSIGTGFYEQYF. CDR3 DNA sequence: TGTGCCAGCAGTATAGGGACAGGCTTCTACGAGCAGTACTTC.

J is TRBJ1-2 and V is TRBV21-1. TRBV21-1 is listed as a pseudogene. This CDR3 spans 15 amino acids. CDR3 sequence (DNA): TGTGCCAGCAGCAAAGCGCTTTCGGGGGTTGATGGCTACACCTTC. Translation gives CASSKALSGVDGYTF.

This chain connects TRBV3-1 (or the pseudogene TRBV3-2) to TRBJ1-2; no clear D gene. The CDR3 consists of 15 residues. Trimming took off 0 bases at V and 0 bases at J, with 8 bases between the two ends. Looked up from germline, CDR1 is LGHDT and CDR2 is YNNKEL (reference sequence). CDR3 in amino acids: CASSQDARANYGYTF. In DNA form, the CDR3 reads TGTGCCAGCAGCCAAGATGCGCGAGCTAACTATGGCTACACCTTC.

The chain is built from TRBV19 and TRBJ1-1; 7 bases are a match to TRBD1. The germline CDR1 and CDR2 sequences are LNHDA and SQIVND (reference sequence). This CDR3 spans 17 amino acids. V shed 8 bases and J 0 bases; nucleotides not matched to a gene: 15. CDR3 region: CASGGWTGIFMNTEAFF. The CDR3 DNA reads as TGTGCCAGTGGAGGGTGGACAGGAATTTTCATGAACACTGAAGCTTTCTTT.

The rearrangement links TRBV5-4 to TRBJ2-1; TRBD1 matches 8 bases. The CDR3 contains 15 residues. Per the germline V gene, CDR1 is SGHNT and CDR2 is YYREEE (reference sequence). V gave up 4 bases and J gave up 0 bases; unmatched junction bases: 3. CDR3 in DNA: TGTGCCAGCAGCCTAGACAGGGGCTCCTACAATGAGCAGTTCTTC. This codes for CASSLDRGSYNEQFF.

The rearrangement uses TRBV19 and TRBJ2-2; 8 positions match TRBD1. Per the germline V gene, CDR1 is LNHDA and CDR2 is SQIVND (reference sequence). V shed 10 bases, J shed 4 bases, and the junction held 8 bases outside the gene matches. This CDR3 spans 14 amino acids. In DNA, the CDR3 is TGTGCCACTAACAGGGGGTCGGGCACCGGGGAGCTGTTTTTT. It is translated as CATNRGSGTGELFF.

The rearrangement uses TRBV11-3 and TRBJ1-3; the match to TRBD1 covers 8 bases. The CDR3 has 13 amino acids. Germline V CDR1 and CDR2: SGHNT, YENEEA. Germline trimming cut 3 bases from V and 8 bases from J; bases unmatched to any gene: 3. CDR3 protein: CASSFQGADTIYF. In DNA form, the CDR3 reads TGTGCCAGCAGCTTCCAGGGGGCAGACACCATATATTTT.

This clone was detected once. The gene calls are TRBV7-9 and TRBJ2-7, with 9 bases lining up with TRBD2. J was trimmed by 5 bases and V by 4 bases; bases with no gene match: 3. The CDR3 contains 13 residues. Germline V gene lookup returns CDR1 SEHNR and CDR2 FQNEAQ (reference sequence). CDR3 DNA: TGTGCCAGCAGCTCGGGACTAGCCCACGAGCAGTACTTC. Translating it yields CASSSGLAHEQYF.

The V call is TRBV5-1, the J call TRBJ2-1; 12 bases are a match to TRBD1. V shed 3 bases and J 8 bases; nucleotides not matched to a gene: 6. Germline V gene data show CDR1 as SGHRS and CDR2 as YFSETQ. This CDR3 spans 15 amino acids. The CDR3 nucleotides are TGCGCCAGCAGCTCTGGGACAGGGGGCTGGGATGAGCAGTTCTTC. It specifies CASSSGTGGWDEQFF.

CDR3 coding DNA: TGTGCCAGCAGTACGACAGGGGGCTACGGCTACACCTTC. It yields the protein CASSTTGGYGYTF. The chain is built from TRBV27 and TRBJ1-2, with 10 bases aligning to TRBD1. Germline V gives CDR1 MNHEY, CDR2 SMNVEV (reference sequence). CDR3 length equals 13 residues. With V trimmed by 5 bases and J by 8 bases, 5 bases remained unmatched.

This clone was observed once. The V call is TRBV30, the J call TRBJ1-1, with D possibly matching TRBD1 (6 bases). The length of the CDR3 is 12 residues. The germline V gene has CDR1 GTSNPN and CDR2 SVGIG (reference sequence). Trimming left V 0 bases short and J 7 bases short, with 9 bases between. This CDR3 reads CAWSVLGGEAFF. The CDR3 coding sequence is TGTGCCTGGAGTGTACTAGGGGGTGAAGCTTTCTTT. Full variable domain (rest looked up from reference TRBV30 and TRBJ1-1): SQTIHQWPATLVQPVGSPLSLECTVEGTSNPNLYWYRQAAGRGLQLLFYSVGIGQISSEVPQNLSASRPQDRQFILSSKKLLLSDSGFYLCAWSVLGGEAFFGQGTRLTVV.

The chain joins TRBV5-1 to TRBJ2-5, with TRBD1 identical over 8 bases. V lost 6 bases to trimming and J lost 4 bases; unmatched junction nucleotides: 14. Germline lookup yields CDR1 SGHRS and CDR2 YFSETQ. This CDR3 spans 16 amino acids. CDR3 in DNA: TGCGCCAGCACTCTTACCAGGGGGCCAGGGGGAGAGACCCAGTACTTC. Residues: CASTLTRGPGGETQYF.

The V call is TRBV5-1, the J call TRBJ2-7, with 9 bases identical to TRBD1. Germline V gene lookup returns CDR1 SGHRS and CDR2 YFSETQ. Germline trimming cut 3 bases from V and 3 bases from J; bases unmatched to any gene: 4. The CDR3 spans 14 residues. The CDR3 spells CASSSSGQGYEQYF. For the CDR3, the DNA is TGCGCCAGCAGCTCCTCGGGACAGGGCTACGAGCAGTACTTC.

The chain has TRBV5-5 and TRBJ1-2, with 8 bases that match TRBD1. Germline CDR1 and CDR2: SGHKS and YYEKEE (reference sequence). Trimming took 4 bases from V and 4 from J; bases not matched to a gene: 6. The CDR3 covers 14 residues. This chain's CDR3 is CASSNRGRGYGYTF. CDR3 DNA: TGTGCCAGCAGCAACAGGGGGAGAGGCTATGGCTACACCTTC. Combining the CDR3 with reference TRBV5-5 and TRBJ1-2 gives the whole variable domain DAGVTQSPTHLIKTRGQQVTLRCSPISGHKSVSWYQQVLGQGPQFIFQYYEKEERGRGNFPDRFSARQFPNYSSELNVNALLLGDSALYLCASSNRGRGYGYTFGSGTRLTVV.

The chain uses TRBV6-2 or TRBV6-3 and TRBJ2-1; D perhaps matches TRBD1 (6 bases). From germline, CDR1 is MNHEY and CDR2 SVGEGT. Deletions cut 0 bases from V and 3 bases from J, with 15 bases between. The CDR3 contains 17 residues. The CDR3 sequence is CASSYSIPGHVYNEQFF. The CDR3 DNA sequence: TGTGCCAGCAGTTACTCGATTCCGGGACACGTCTACAATGAGCAGTTCTTC.

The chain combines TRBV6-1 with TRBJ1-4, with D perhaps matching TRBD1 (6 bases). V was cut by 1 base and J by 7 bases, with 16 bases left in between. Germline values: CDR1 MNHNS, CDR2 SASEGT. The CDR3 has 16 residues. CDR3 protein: CASSEGRQGKVEKLFF. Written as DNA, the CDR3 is TGTGCCAGCAGTGAAGGAAGGCAGGGGAAAGTTGAAAAACTGTTTTTT.

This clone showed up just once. CDR3 sequence reads: CASSAEHEIGGTRGKQYF. Written as DNA, the CDR3 is TGCGCCAGCAGCGCTGAGCACGAGATCGGCGGGACCCGAGGGAAGCAGTACTTC. The rearrangement uses TRBV5-1 and TRBJ2-7; D perhaps matches TRBD2 (6 bases). Per germline, CDR1 SGHRS and CDR2 YFSETQ. V lost 4 bases and J 8 bases, leaving 31 bases between the germline ends. This CDR3 is built from 18 residues.

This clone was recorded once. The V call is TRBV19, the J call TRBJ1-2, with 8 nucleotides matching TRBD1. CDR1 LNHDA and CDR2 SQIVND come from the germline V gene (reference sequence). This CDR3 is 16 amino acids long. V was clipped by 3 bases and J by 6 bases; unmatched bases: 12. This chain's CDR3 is CASSIPAGQGPHGYTF. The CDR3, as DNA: TGTGCCAGTAGTATTCCTGCCGGACAGGGTCCACATGGCTACACCTTC.

The CDR3 reads CASSWGTGSTDTQYF. The CDR3 DNA reads as TGTGCCAGCAGCTGGGGTACAGGGAGCACAGATACGCAGTATTTT. This chain uses TRBV5-4 with TRBJ2-3; D is perhaps TRBD1 (6 bases). CDR1 is SGHNT, CDR2 YYREEE, per germline (reference sequence). Trimming pared 3 bases from V and 0 bases from J, leaving 11 bases between. The CDR3 contains 15 residues. The whole variable domain, filled in from reference TRBV5-4 and TRBJ2-3, reads ETGVTQSPTHLIKTRGQQVTLRCSSQSGHNTVSWYQQALGQGPQFIFQYYREEENGRGNFPPRFSGLQFPNYSSELNVNALELDDSALYLCASSWGTGSTDTQYFGPGTRLTVL.